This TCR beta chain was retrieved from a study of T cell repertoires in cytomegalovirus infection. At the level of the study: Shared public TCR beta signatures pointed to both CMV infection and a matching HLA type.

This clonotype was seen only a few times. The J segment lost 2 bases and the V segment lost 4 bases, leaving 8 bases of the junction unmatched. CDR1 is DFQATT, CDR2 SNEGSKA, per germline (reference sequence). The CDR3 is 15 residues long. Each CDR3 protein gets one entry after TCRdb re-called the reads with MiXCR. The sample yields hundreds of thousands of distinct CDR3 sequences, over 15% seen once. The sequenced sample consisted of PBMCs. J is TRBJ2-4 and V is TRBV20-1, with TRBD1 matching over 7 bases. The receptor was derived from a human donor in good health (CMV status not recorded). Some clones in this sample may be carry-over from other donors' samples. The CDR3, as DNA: TGCAGTGCTAACGACAGGGCTCGCCCCAAAAACATTCAGTACTTC. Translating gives CSANDRARPKNIQYF.